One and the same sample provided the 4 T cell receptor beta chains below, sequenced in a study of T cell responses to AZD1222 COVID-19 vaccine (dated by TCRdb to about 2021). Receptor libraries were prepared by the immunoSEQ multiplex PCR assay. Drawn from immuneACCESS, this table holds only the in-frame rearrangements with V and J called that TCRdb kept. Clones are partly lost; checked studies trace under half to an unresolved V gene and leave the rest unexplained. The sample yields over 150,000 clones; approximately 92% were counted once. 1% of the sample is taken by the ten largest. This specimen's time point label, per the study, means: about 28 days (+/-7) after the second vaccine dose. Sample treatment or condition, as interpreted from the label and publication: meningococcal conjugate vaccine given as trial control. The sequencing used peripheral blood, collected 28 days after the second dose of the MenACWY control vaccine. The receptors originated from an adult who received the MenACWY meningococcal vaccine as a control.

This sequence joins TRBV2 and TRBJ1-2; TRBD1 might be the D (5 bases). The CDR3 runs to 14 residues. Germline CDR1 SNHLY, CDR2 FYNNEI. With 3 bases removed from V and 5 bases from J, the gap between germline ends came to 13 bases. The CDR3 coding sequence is TGTGCCAGCAGTGAGCGAGGAGGGGAGTATGGCTACACCTTC. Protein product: CASSERGGEYGYTF.

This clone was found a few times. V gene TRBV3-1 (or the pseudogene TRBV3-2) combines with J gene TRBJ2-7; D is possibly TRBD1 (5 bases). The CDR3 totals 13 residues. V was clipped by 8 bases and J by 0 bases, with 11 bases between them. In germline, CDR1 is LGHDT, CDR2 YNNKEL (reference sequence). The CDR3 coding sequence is TGTGCCAGCGGGCGACAGTCCTCCTACGAGCAGTACTTC. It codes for CASGRQSSYEQYF.

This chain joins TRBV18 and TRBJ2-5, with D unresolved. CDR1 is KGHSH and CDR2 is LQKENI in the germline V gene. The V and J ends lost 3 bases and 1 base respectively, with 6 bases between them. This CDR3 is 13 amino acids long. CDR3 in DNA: TGTGCCAGCTCACCTAGCCCCCAAGAGACCCAGTACTTC. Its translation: CASSPSPQETQYF.

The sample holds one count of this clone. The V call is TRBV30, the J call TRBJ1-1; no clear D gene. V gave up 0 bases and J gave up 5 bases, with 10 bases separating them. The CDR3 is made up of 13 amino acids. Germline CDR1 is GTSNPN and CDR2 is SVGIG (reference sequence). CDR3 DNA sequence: TGTGCCTGGAGTGTTGGAGTTGGGACTGAAGCTTTCTTT. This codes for CAWSVGVGTEAFF.